This paragraph covers one T cell receptor beta chain sequence. The antigen is unknown. The data are from a study of siplizumab effects on memory and regulatory T cells. Sequencing used immunoSEQ multiplex PCR; TCRdb keeps in-frame clones, though not all of them. Of fewer than 120,000 clones listed, about nine tenths are singletons. Broader study findings: Unstimulated subsets accounted for the mapping of only a minor share of the clones that were alloreactive. Naive versus memory phenotype went unassigned for roughly 80-96% of proliferating CD4+ or CD8+ clones. Under siplizumab, alloreactive sequences traced to unstimulated CD4+ memory cells were significantly reduced. Siplizumab gave mappable alloreactive CD4+ clones an average Treg-derived fraction of approximately 69%, against around 27% in controls.

With 5 bases removed from V and 8 bases from J, the gap between germline ends came to 6 bases. This CDR3 region has 11 residues. Germline V gene data show CDR1 as LNHDA and CDR2 as SQIVND (reference sequence). V usage is TRBV19 and J usage is TRBJ2-2, with unresolved D. Sequenced input: CD4+ T cells sorted from blood. This clonotype originated in a human donor in good health. CDR3 residues: CASSRWGELFF. CDR3 in DNA: TGTGCCAGTAGTCGGTGGGGGGAGCTGTTTTTT.